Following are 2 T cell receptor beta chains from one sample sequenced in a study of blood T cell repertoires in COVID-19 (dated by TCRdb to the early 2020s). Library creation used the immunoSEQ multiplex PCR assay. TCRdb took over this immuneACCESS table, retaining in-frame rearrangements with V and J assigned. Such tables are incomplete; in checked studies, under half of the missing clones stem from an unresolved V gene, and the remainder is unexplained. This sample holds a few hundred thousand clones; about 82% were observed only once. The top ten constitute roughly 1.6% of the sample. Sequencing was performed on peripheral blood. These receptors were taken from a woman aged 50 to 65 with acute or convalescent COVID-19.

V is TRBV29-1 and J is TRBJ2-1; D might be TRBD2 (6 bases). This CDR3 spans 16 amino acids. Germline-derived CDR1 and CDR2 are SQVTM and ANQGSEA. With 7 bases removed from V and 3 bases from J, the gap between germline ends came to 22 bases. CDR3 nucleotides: TGCAGCGACCTAGCGACGGGAAGGGTCAACTACAATGAGCAGTTCTTC. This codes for CSDLATGRVNYNEQFF.

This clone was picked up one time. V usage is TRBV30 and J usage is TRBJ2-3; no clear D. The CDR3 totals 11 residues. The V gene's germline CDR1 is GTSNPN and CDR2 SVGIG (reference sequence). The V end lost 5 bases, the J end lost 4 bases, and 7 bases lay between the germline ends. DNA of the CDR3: TGTGCCTGGGCCACAGCAGATACGCAGTATTTT. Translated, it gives CAWATADTQYF.